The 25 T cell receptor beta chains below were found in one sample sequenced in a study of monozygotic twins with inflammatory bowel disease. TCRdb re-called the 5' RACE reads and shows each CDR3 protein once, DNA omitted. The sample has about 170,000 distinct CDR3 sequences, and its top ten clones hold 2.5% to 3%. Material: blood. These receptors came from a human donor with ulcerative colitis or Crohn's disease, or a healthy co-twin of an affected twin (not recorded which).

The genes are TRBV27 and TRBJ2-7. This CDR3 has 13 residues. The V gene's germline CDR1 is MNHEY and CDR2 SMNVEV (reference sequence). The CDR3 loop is CASSFSTYYEQYF.

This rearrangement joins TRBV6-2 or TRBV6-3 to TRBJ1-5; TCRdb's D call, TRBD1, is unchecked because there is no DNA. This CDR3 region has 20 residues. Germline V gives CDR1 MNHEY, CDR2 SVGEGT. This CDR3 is CASSYSNAALHTPPNQPQHF.

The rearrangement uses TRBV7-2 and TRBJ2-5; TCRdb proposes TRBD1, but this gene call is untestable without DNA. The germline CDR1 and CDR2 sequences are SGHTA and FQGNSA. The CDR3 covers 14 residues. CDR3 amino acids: CASSLDRNKQTQYF.

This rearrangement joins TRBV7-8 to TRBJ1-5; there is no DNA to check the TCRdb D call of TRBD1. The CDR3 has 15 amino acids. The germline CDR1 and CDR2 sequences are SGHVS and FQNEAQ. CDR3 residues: CASSLYQGPGQPQHF.

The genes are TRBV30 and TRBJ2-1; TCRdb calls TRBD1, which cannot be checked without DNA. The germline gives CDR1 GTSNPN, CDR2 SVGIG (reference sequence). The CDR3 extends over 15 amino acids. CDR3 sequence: CAWGRQGGGYNEQFF. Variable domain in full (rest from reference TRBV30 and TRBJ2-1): SQTIHQWPATLVQPVGSPLSLECTVEGTSNPNLYWYRQAAGRGLQLLFYSVGIGQISSEVPQNLSASRPQDRQFILSSKKLLLSDSGFYLCAWGRQGGGYNEQFFGPGTRLTVL.

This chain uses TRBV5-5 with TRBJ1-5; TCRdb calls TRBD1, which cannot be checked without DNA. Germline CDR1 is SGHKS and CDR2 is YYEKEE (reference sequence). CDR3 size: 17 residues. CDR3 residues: CASSFLLRQGSNQPQHF.

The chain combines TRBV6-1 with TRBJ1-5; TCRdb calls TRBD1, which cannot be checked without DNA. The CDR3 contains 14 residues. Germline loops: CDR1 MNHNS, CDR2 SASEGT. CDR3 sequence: CASSFDRSNQPQHF.

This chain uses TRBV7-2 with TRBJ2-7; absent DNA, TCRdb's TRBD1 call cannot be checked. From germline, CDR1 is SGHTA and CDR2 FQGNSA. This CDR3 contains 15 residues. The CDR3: CASSRIQGVSYEQYF.

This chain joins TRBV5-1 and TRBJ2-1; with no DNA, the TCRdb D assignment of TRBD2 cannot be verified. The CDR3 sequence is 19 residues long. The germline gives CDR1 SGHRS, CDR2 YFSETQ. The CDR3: CASSLVGLAGGAPYNEQFF.

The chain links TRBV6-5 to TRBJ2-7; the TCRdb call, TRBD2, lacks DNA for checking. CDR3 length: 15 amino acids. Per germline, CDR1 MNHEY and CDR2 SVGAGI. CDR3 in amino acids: CASSYTSGGVHEQYF.

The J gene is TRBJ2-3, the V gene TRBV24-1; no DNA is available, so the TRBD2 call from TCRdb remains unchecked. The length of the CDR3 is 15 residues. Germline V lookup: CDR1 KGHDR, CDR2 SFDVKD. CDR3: CATRTSGRTTDTQYF.

The CDR3 here is CASSVLLAGVYNEQFF. The J gene is TRBJ2-1, the V gene TRBV5-1; no DNA is available, so the TRBD2 call from TCRdb remains unchecked. Looked up from germline, CDR1 is SGHRS and CDR2 is YFSETQ. This CDR3 is 16 amino acids long.

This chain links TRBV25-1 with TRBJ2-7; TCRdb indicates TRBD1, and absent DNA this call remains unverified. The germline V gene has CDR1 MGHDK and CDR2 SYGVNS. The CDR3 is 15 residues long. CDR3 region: CASSAAGQYSYEQYF.

The CDR3: CSARSSGRTDTQYF. The V call is TRBV20-1, the J call TRBJ2-3; TCRdb indicates TRBD2, and absent DNA this call remains unverified. The CDR3 has 14 residues. Germline V gives CDR1 DFQATT, CDR2 SNEGSKA (reference sequence).

CDR3 in amino acids: CASSFLATGLRTEAFF. V is TRBV6-5 and J is TRBJ1-1; without DNA, the TCRdb call of TRBD1 cannot be checked. The CDR3 loop spans 16 amino acids. CDR1 is MNHEY, CDR2 SVGAGI, per germline.

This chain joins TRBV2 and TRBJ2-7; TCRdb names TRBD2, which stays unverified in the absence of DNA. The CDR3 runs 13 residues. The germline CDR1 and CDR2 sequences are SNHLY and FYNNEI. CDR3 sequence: CASSEVAGSEQYF.

CDR3 amino acids: CSARDPGRNEQFF. V usage is TRBV20-1 and J usage is TRBJ2-1; TCRdb proposes TRBD2, but this gene call is untestable without DNA. CDR1 and CDR2 (germline): DFQATT, SNEGSKA (reference sequence). The CDR3 contains 13 residues.

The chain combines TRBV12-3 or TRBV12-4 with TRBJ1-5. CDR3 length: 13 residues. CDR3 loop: CASSSSVDQPQHF.

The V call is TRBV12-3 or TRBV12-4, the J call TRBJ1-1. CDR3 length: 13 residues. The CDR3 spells CASSLSLLGEAFF.

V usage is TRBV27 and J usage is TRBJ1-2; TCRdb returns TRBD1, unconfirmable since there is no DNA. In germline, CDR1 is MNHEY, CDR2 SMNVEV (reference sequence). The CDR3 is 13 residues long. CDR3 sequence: CASSSQGTYGYTF.

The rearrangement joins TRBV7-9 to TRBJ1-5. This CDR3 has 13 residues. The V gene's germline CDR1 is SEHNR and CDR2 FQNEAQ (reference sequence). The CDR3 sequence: CASSGSSNQPQHF.

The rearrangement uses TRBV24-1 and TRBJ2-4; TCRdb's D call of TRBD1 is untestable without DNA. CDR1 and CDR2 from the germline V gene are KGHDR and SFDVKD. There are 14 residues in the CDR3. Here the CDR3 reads CATSDQDRVGIQYF.

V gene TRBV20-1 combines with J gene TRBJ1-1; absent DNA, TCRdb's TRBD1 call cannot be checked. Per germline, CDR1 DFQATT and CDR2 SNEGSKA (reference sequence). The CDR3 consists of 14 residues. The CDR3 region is CSASWGGSDTEAFF.

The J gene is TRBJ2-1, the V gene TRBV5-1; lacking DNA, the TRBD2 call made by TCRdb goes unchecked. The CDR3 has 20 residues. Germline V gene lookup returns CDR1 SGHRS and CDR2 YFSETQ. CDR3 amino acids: CASSLLPGTSGLRAYNEQFF.

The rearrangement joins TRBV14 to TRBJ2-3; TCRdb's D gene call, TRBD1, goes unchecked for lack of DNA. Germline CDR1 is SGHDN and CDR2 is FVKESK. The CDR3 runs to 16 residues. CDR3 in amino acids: CASSHLRDRVADTQYF.